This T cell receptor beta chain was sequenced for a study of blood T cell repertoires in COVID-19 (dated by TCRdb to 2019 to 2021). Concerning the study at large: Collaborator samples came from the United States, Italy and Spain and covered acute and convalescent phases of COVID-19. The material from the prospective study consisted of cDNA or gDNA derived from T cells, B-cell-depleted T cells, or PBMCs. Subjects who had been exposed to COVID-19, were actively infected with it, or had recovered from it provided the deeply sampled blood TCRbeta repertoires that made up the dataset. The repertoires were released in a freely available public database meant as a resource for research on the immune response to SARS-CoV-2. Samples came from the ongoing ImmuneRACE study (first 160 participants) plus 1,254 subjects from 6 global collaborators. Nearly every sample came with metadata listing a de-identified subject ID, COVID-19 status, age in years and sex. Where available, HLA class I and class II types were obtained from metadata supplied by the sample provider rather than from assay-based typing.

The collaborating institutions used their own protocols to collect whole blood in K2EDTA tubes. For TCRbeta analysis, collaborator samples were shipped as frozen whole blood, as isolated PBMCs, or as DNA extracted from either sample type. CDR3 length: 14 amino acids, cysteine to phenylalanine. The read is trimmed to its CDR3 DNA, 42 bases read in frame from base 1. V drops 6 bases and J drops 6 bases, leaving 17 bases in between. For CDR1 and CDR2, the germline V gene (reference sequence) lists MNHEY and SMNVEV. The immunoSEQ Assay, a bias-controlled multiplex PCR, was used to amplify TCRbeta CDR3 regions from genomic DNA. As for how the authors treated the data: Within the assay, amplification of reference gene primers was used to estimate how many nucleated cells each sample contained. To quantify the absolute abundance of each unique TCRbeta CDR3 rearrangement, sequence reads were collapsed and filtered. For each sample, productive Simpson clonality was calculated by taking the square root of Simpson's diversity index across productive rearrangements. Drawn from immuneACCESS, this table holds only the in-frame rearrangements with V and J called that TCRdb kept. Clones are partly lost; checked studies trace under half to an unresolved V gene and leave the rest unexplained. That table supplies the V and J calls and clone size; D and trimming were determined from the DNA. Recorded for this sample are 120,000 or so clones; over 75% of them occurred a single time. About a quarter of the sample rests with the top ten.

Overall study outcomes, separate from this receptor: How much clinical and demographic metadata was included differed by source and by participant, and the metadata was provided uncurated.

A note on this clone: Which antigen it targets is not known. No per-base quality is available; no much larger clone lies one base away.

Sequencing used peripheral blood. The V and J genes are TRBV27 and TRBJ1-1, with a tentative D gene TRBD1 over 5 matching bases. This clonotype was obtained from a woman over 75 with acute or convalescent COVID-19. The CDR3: CASSPAGRLAEAFF. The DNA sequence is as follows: TGTGCCAGCAGCCCAGCAGGGAGGCTCGCTGAAGCTTTCTTT.